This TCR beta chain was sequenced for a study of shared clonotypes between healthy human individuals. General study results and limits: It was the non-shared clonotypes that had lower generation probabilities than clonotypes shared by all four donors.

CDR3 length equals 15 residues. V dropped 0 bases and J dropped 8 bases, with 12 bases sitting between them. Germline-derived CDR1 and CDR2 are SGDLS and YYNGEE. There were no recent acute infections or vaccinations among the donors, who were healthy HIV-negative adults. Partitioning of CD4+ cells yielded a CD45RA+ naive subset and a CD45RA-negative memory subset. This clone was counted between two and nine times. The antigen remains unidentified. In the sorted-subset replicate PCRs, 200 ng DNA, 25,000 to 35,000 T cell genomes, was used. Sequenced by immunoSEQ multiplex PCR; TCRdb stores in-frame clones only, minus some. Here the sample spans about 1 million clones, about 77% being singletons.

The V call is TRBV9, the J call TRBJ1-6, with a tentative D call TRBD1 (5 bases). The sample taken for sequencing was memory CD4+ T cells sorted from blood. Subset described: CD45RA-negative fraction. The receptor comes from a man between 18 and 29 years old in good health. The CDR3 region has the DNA TGTGCCAGCAGCGTAGCTGAGAACAGGCATTCACCCCTCCACTTT. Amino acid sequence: CASSVAENRHSPLHF.